The clone carrying this TCR beta chain was picked up a small number of times. CDR3 length: 15 amino acids. Germline CDR1 MNHNS, CDR2 SASEGT. V was cut by 3 bases and J by 0 bases, with 6 bases left in between. This sample stems from a study of blood T cell repertoires in COVID-19. Study details: Donors in the United States, Italy and Spain gave samples during acute or convalescent COVID-19.

Authors' analysis steps: Estimates of nucleated cell counts were drawn from the amplification of reference gene primers. Repertoires were generated with immunoSEQ multiplex PCR, while TCRdb's copy carries only in-frame clones and drops some. V, J and clone size reflect that table, while D and trimming were determined from the DNA. This sample has fewer than 200,000 clones, with 75% to 90% found just once. The source is a woman of 80 years or more with active or convalescent COVID-19. This chain joins TRBV6-1 and TRBJ2-6; D is unclear. The source material was peripheral blood. The chain's CDR3 is CASSDPSSGANVLTF. The CDR3 DNA sequence: TGTGCCAGCAGTGATCCCAGCTCTGGGGCCAACGTCCTGACTTTC.